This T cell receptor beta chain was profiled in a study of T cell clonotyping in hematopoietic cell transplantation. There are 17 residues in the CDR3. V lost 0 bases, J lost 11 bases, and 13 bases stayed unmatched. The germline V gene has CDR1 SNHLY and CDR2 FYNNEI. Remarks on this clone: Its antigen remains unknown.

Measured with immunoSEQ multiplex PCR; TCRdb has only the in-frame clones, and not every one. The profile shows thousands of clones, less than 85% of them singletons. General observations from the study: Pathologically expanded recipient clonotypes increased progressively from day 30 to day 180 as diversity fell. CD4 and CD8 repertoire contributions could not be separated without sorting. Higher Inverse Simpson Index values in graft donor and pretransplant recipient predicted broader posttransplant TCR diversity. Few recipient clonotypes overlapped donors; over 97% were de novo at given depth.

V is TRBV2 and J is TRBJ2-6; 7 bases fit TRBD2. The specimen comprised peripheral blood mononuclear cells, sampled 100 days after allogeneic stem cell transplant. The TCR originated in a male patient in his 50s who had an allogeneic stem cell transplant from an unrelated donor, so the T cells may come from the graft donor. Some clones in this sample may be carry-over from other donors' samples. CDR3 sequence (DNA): TGTGCCAGCAGTGAAGCGTTGGGAGGGCCCAAAGCCGACGTCCTGACTTTC. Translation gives CASSEALGGPKADVLTF.